Listed below are T cell receptor beta chains from one sample, sequenced in a study of T cell changes during pregnancy in multiple sclerosis. The assay was immunoSEQ multiplex PCR, and TCRdb's table has in-frame clones only and misses some. This table has about 130,000 clones, 90% to 96% appearing once. The sequences come from peripheral blood, collected after pregnancy. Source of these receptors: a female donor with multiple sclerosis, enrolled in a pregnancy study. The CDR3 runs from the conserved cysteine through the conserved F or W. The D gene is left open where the match is weak. Not every row has a clone size; where given, it reads once, few, many or a size class.

TRBJ2-3,-,TRBD2,TRBV19,CASAALTSGETDTQYF,TGTGCCAGTGCCGCCCTCACTAGCGGGGAAACAGATACGCAGTATTTT
TRBJ1-4,-,TRBD1,TRBV6-5,CASSYWGQGGEKLFF,TGTGCCAGCAGTTACTGGGGGCAGGGGGGTGAAAAACTGTTTTTT
TRBJ1-2,-,TRBD1,TRBV6-1,CASSLRDRAYGYTF,TGTGCCAGCAGCCTCCGGGACAGGGCCTATGGCTACACCTTC
TRBJ1-5,-,TRBD1,TRBV18,CASSPTGNNQPQHF,TGTGCCAGCTCACCGACAGGGAACAATCAGCCCCAGCATTTT
TRBJ2-5,-,TRBD2,TRBV5-4,CASSPSAGAQETQYF,TGTGCCAGCAGCCCGTCAGCGGGGGCCCAAGAGACCCAGTACTTC
TRBJ1-1,-,-,TRBV30,CAWSVWANNPEAFF,TGTGCCTGGAGTGTATGGGCTAACAACCCTGAAGCTTTCTTT
TRBJ2-6,-,TRBD2,TRBV30,CAWGGVGTGANVLTF,TGTGCCTGGGGGGGGGTAGGCACAGGGGCCAACGTCCTGACTTTC
TRBJ2-3,-,-,TRBV19,CASSISGSTDTQYF,TGTGCCAGTAGTATCTCCGGGAGTACAGATACGCAGTATTTT
TRBJ2-3,-,-,TRBV28,CASSYTGLRTDTQYF,TGTGCCAGCAGTTACACAGGTTTACGCACAGATACGCAGTATTTT
TRBJ1-2,once,TRBD1,TRBV29-1,CSVSPTGENYGYTF,TGCAGCGTCTCGCCGACAGGGGAAAACTATGGCTACACCTTC
TRBJ1-5,-,-,TRBV6-1,CASSDDRNYSNQPQHF,TGTGCCAGCAGTGACGACAGAAATTATAGCAATCAGCCCCAGCATTTT
TRBJ2-7,-,-,TRBV7-9,CASSPPTGSYEQYF,TGTGCCAGCAGCCCCCCAACAGGGTCCTACGAGCAGTACTTC
TRBJ2-7,-,-,TRBV4-3,CASSQNTGPGEQYF,TGCGCCAGCAGCCAAAATACAGGGCCGGGCGAGCAGTACTTC
TRBJ1-1,-,TRBD1,TRBV14,CASSRTGGPTEAFF,TGTGCCAGCAGCCGAACAGGGGGCCCCACTGAAGCTTTCTTT
TRBJ2-1,-,TRBD2,TRBV7-9,CASSLERERSYNEQFF,TGTGCCAGCAGCTTAGAGCGGGAGCGCTCCTACAATGAGCAGTTCTTC